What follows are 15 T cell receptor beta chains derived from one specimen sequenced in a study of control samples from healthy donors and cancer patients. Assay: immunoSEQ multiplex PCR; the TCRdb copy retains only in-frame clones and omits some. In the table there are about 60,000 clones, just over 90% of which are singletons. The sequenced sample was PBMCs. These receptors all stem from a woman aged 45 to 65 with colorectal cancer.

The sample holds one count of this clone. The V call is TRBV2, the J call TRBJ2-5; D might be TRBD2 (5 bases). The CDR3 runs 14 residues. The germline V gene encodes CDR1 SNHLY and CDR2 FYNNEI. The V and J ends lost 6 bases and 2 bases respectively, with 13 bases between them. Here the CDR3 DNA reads TGTGCCAGCAGAGAGAGGACTTCTCAAGAGACCCAGTACTTC. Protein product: CASRERTSQETQYF.

CDR3 coding DNA: TGTGCCAGCAGTGCCTTGGGACTAGCGGGGGAAGATAGCACAGATACGCAGTATTTT. It is translated as CASSALGLAGEDSTDTQYF. The chain joins TRBV2 to TRBJ2-3; 14 bases are shared with TRBD2. V lost 4 bases to trimming and J lost 0 bases; unmatched junction nucleotides: 9. This CDR3 comprises 19 residues. CDR1 and CDR2 from the germline V gene are SNHLY and FYNNEI.

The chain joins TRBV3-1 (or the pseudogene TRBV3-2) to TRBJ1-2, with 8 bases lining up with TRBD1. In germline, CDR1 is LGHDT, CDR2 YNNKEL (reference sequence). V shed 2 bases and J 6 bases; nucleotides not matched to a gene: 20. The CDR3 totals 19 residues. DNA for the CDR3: TGTGCCAGCAGCCAAATTTCCCCCGGGACAGGCGGGGTTTTGGATGGCTACACCTTC. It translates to CASSQISPGTGGVLDGYTF.

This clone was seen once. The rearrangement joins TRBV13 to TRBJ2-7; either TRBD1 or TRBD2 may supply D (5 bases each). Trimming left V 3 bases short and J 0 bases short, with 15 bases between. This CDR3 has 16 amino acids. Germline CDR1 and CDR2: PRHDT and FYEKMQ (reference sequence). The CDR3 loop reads CASSFWDDRASYEQYF. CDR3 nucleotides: TGTGCCAGCAGCTTCTGGGACGACCGCGCCTCCTACGAGCAGTACTTC.

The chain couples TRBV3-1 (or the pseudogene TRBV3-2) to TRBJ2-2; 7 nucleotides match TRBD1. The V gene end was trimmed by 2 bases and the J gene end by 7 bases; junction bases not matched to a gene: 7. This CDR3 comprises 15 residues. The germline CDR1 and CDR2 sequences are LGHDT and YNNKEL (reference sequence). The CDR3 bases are TGTGCCAGCAGCCAATTTTCACAGGGGCACGGGGAGCTGTTTTTT. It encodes CASSQFSQGHGELFF.

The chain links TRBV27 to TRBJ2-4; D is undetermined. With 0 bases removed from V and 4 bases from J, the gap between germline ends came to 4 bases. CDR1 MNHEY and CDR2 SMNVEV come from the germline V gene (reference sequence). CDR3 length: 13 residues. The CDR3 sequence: CASSLSSKNIQYF. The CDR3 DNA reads TGTGCCAGCAGTTTATCGAGTAAAAACATTCAGTACTTC.

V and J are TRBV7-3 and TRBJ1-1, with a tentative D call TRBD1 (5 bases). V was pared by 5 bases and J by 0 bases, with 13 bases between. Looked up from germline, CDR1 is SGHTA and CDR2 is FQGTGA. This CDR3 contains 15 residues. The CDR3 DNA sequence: TGTGCCAGCAGCCAACAGCCAGGGTTGAACACTGAAGCTTTCTTT. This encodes CASSQQPGLNTEAFF.

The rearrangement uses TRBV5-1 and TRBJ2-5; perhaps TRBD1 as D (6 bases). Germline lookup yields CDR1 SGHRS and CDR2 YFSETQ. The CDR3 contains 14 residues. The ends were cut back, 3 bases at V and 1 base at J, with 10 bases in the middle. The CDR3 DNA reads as TGCGCCAGCAGCTCTACAGGGAGCCAAGAGACCCAGTACTTC. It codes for CASSSTGSQETQYF.

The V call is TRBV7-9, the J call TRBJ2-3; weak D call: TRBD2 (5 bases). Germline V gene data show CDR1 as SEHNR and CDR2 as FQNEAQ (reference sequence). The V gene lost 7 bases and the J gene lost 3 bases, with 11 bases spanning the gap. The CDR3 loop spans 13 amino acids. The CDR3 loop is CASTFGDTDTQYF. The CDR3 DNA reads TGTGCCAGCACCTTCGGGGATACAGATACGCAGTATTTT.

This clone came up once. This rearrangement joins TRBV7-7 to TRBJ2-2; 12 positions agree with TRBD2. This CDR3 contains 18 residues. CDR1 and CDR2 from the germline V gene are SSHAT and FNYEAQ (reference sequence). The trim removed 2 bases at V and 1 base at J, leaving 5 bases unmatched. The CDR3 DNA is TGTGCCAGCAGCTTACTAGCGGGAGGGCCTGGGAACACCGGGGAGCTGTTTTTT. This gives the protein CASSLLAGGPGNTGELFF.

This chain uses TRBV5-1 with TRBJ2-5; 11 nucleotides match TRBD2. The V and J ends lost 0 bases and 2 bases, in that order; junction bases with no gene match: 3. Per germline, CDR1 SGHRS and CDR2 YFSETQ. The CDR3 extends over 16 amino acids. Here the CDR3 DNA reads TGCGCCAGCAGCTTGGAGTCTAGCGGGAGGCAAGAGACCCAGTACTTC. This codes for CASSLESSGRQETQYF. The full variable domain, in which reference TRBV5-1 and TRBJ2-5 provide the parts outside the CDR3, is KAGVTQTPRYLIKTRGQQVTLSCSPISGHRSVSWYQQTPGQGLQFLFEYFSETQRNKGNFPGRFSGRQFSNSRSEMNVSTLELGDSALYLCASSLESSGRQETQYFGPGTRLLVL.

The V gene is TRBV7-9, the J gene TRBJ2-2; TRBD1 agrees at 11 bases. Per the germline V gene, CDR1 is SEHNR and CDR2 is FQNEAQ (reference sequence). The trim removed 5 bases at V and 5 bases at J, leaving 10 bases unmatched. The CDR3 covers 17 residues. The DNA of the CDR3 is TGTGCCAGCAGCCCCACCGCGGGACAGGGGGTTACCGGGGAGCTGTTTTTT. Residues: CASSPTAGQGVTGELFF.

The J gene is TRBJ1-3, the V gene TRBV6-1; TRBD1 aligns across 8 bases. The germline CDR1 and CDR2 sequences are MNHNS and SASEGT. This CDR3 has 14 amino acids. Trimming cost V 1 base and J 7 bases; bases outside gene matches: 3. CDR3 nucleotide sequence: TGTGCCAGCAGTGAAGTCGGACAGGGTAACACCATATATTTT. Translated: CASSEVGQGNTIYF.

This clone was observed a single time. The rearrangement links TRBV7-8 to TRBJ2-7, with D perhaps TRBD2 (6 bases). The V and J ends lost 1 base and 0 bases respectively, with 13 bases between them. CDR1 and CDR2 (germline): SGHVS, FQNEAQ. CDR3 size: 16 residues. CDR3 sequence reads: CASSLVGTLSSYEQYF. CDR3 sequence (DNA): TGTGCCAGCAGCTTAGTCGGGACTCTGAGCTCCTACGAGCAGTACTTC. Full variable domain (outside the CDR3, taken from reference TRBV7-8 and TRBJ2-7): GAGVSQSPRYKVAKRGQDVALRCDPISGHVSLFWYQQALGQGPEFLTYFQNEAQLDKSGLPSDRFFAERPEGSVSTLKIQRTQQEDSAVYLCASSLVGTLSSYEQYFGPGTRLTVT.

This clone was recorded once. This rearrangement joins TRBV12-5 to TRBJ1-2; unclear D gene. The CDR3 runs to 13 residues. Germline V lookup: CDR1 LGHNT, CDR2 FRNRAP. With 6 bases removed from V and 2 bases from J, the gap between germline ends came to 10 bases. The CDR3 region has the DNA TGTGCTAGTGGCCCTACAATGAACTATGGCTACACCTTC. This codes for CASGPTMNYGYTF. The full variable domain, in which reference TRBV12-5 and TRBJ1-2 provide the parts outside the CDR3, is DARVTQTPRHKVTEMGQEVTMRCQPILGHNTVFWYRQTMMQGLELLAYFRNRAPLDDSGMPKDRFSAEMPDATLATLKIQPSEPRDSAVYFCASGPTMNYGYTFGSGTRLTVV.